Below are 30 T cell receptor beta chains sequenced from a single sample in a study of blood T cell repertoires in COVID-19 (dated by TCRdb to between 2020 and 2021). Receptors were amplified or captured by the immunoSEQ multiplex PCR assay. In its TCRdb copy, this immuneACCESS table keeps in-frame sequences only and misses some clones. Where compared with another copy, unresolved V genes explain less than half of these, and the others have no known cause. This sample comprises more than 300,000 clones, almost 90% of them detected only once. The ten largest clones capture around 1% of the sample. Input material: peripheral blood. The source is a woman in her forties with COVID-19, enrolled during active disease.

V and J are TRBV6-5 and TRBJ1-2; the match to TRBD1 covers 10 bases. V shed 8 bases, J shed 5 bases, and the junction held 8 bases outside the gene matches. The CDR3 loop spans 14 amino acids. In germline, CDR1 is MNHEY, CDR2 SVGAGI. CDR3 in amino acids: CASRWTGGGYGYTF. The CDR3 DNA sequence: TGTGCCAGCCGCTGGACAGGGGGGGGATATGGCTACACCTTC.

This rearrangement joins TRBV6-5 to TRBJ1-5, with TRBD1 identical over 7 bases. The trim removed 6 bases at V and 6 bases at J, leaving 5 bases unmatched. Germline values: CDR1 MNHEY, CDR2 SVGAGI. This CDR3 comprises 13 residues. The CDR3 region is CASREGATQPQHF. As DNA, the CDR3 is TGTGCCAGCAGAGAGGGGGCGACTCAGCCCCAGCATTTT.

J is TRBJ2-7 and V is TRBV4-3; 7 bases are shared with TRBD1. This CDR3 spans 15 amino acids. V shed 6 bases, J shed 7 bases, and the junction held 15 bases outside the gene matches. Germline-derived CDR1 and CDR2 are LGHNA and YSLEER. CDR3 sequence reads: CASSVSGTAFGEQYF. As DNA, the CDR3 is TGCGCCAGCAGTGTCTCCGGGACAGCTTTTGGAGAGCAGTACTTC.

On this clone itself: One end of the junction varies from germline; a read error may be responsible. This chain links TRBV6-5 with TRBJ2-1, with TRBD2 matching 7 bases. Germline V gene data show CDR1 as MNHEY and CDR2 as SVGAGI. The length of the CDR3 is 12 residues. The CDR3 DNA reads as TGTGCCAGCAGTTACTCGCAAGGGACTACAATCTTC. Translating gives CASSYSQGTTIF.

The chain is built from TRBV28 and TRBJ2-2, with 10 bases identical to TRBD2. V shed 6 bases and J 0 bases; nucleotides not matched to a gene: 4. This CDR3 is 16 amino acids long. The germline CDR1 and CDR2 sequences are MDHEN and SYDVKM. Written as DNA, the CDR3 is TGTGCCAGCAGACTCGGACTAGCGGCGAACACCGGGGAGCTGTTTTTT. The encoded protein is CASRLGLAANTGELFF.

This rearrangement joins TRBV9 to TRBJ2-1; 14 bases agree with TRBD2. Losses at the gene ends were 2 bases for V and 9 bases for J; bases not matched to a gene: 4. The CDR3 length is 15 residues. Germline lookup yields CDR1 SGDLS and CDR2 YYNGEE. The CDR3 region is CASSVTGLAGVEQFF. The CDR3 region has the DNA TGTGCCAGCAGCGTCACGGGACTAGCGGGAGTTGAGCAGTTCTTC.

The chain joins TRBV5-1 to TRBJ1-1; D gene uncertain. V was pared by 4 bases and J by 1 base, with 11 bases between. CDR3 size: 14 residues. Germline V gives CDR1 SGHRS, CDR2 YFSETQ. CDR3 in amino acids: CASSHNTKNTEAFF. For the CDR3, the DNA is TGCGCCAGCAGCCACAACACAAAGAACACTGAAGCTTTCTTT.

The gene calls are TRBV15 and TRBJ1-1; 12 nucleotides agree with TRBD1. CDR3 length: 16 residues. In germline, CDR1 is LNHNV, CDR2 YYDKDF (reference sequence). V shed 0 bases and J 8 bases; nucleotides not matched to a gene: 7. The CDR3 sequence: CATSRDFGTGGDEAFF. The CDR3, as DNA: TGTGCCACCAGCAGAGACTTTGGGACAGGGGGCGACGAAGCTTTCTTT.

The chain employs TRBV4-1 and TRBJ2-1; 9 bases are a match to TRBD2. V was pared by 0 bases and J by 4 bases, with 13 bases of the junction left unmatched. The CDR3 has 19 residues. The germline V gene encodes CDR1 MGHRA and CDR2 YSYEKL. This CDR3 reads CASSQEVASGAGIYNEQFF. Here the CDR3 DNA reads TGCGCCAGCAGCCAAGAGGTTGCTAGCGGGGCTGGCATTTACAATGAGCAGTTCTTC.

This clone was seen just once. The J gene is TRBJ2-1, the V gene TRBV4-1, with a tentative D call TRBD2 (6 bases). Trimming removed 1 base from V and 7 bases from J, with 14 bases in between. Germline values: CDR1 MGHRA, CDR2 YSYEKL. This CDR3 comprises 15 residues. CDR3 residues: CASSQGRAGSNEQFF. The CDR3 region has the DNA TGCGCCAGCAGCCAAGGGAGGGCCGGGTCAAATGAGCAGTTCTTC.

J is TRBJ2-7 and V is TRBV18; weak D call: TRBD1 (5 bases). CDR3 length: 16 amino acids. Germline lookup yields CDR1 KGHSH and CDR2 LQKENI. Trimming removed 0 bases at V and 7 bases at J, with 19 bases between. CDR3 sequence reads: CASSPPPGYEVEEQYF. The CDR3 DNA is TGTGCCAGCTCACCACCGCCAGGGTATGAGGTGGAAGAGCAGTACTTC.

The V call is TRBV9, the J call TRBJ1-4, with D possibly TRBD1 on 5 matching bases. V was clipped by 2 bases and J by 2 bases, with 10 bases between them. The CDR3 length is 15 residues. The germline V gene has CDR1 SGDLS and CDR2 YYNGEE. The CDR3 sequence: CASSVAGVTNEKLFF. Written as DNA, the CDR3 is TGTGCCAGCAGCGTTGCGGGGGTTACTAATGAAAAACTGTTTTTT. Full variable domain (outside the CDR3, taken from reference TRBV9 and TRBJ1-4): DSGVTQTPKHLITATGQRVTLRCSPRSGDLSVYWYQQSLDQGLQFLIQYYNGEERAKGNILERFSAQQFPDLHSELNLSSLELGDSALYFCASSVAGVTNEKLFFGSGTQLSVL.

As DNA, the CDR3 is TGCAGCGTTCACAGCGGGACAACAATTTCCACTGAAGCTTTCTTT. Protein sequence: CSVHSGTTISTEAFF. This rearrangement joins TRBV29-1 to TRBJ1-1; a weak D match, TRBD1 (6 bases). The germline CDR1 and CDR2 sequences are SQVTM and ANQGSEA. The CDR3 has 15 residues. The V end lost 5 bases, the J end lost 4 bases, and 20 bases lay between the germline ends.

In this sample, this clone turned up a few times. The chain links TRBV19 to TRBJ1-5; 7 nucleotides line up with TRBD1. The germline V gene encodes CDR1 LNHDA and CDR2 SQIVND (reference sequence). With 3 bases clipped from V and 5 bases from J, the junction kept 7 bases outside the gene matches. The CDR3 spans 15 residues. The CDR3, as DNA: TGTGCCAGTAGTATGGAAAACAGGGGCTATCAGCCCCAGCATTTT. It encodes CASSMENRGYQPQHF.

The chain links TRBV29-1 to TRBJ2-5, with 7 bases fitting TRBD2. The V and J ends lost 7 bases and 4 bases, in that order; junction bases with no gene match: 9. The germline V gene has CDR1 SQVTM and CDR2 ANQGSEA. The CDR3 extends over 13 amino acids. The CDR3 sequence is CSAEGRGPETQYF. The CDR3, as DNA: TGCAGCGCCGAGGGGAGGGGCCCAGAGACCCAGTACTTC.

CDR3 loop: CASSFRQTTGANVLTF. CDR3 DNA: TGTGCCAGCAGTTTCAGACAGACAACTGGGGCCAACGTCCTGACTTTC. The chain has TRBV27 and TRBJ2-6, with D possibly being TRBD1 (5 bases). Trimming took off 3 bases at V and 2 bases at J, with 11 bases between the two ends. CDR3 length equals 16 residues. Germline CDR1 and CDR2: MNHEY and SMNVEV (reference sequence).

The rearrangement joins TRBV6-2 or TRBV6-3 to TRBJ2-7; a possible D gene is TRBD1 (6 bases). The CDR3 runs to 14 residues. Trimming pared 5 bases from V and 0 bases from J, leaving 11 bases between. The V gene's germline CDR1 is MNHEY and CDR2 SVGEGT. CDR3 loop: CASSPGASSYEQYF. CDR3 in DNA: TGTGCCAGCAGTCCAGGGGCCAGCTCCTACGAGCAGTACTTC.

This clone has a single count. One end of the junction fails to match germline, which may point to a read error. The identical CDR3 is also encoded by other nucleotide sequences in the sample. The chain combines TRBV5-4 with TRBJ2-7; no clear D. The CDR3 has 13 residues. The germline CDR1 and CDR2 sequences are SGHNT and YYREEE (reference sequence). The CDR3 sequence: CASSSPFSYEQYF. CDR3 in DNA: TGTGCCAGTAGCTCTCCGTTCTCCTACGAGCAGTACTTC.

The chain recombines TRBV7-2 with TRBJ1-2, with a weak D call TRBD1 (6 bases). Germline V lookup: CDR1 SGHTA, CDR2 FQGNSA. This CDR3 is built from 17 residues. With 4 bases removed from V and 5 bases from J, the gap between germline ends came to 23 bases. The CDR3 sequence is CASSSGGAGRRSYGYTF. The CDR3 DNA reads as TGTGCCAGCAGCTCCGGGGGGGCAGGACGAAGATCGTATGGCTACACCTTC.

This chain links TRBV30 with TRBJ2-7; D gene unclear. Trimming stripped 2 bases from V and 2 bases from J, with 7 bases between. Germline V gene data show CDR1 as GTSNPN and CDR2 as SVGIG (reference sequence). CDR3 length: 12 residues. The CDR3 sequence is CAWSPPAYEQYF. DNA of the CDR3: TGTGCCTGGAGTCCCCCAGCCTACGAGCAGTACTTC.

The chain carries TRBV7-8 and TRBJ1-1; D not certain. CDR3 length: 14 residues. V gave up 3 bases and J gave up 4 bases, with 12 bases separating them. Germline CDR1 reads SGHVS; CDR2 reads FQNEAQ. CDR3 in DNA: TGTGCCAGCAGCTTCAGGTTAGAGGGCACTGAAGCTTTCTTT. It encodes CASSFRLEGTEAFF.

This chain joins TRBV15 and TRBJ1-2; TRBD1 matches at 9 bases. V dropped 3 bases and J dropped 2; count of bases not matched to a gene: 19. CDR3 size: 20 residues. The germline CDR1 and CDR2 sequences are LNHNV and YYDKDF (reference sequence). The CDR3 protein is CATSSPPYRDRDEGNYGYTF. The CDR3 nucleotides are TGTGCCACCAGCAGCCCCCCCTACCGGGACAGGGATGAAGGCAACTATGGCTACACCTTC.

In its sample, this clone was seen once. This chain links TRBV5-6 with TRBJ2-1, with TRBD2 identical over 8 bases. Trimming at V came to 0 bases and at J to 0 bases, leaving 5 bases not matched to a gene. The CDR3 sequence is 17 residues long. In germline, CDR1 is SGHDT, CDR2 YYEEEE. The CDR3 region is CASSLAFGRASYNEQFF. In nucleotides, the CDR3 is TGTGCCAGCAGCTTGGCCTTCGGGAGGGCCTCCTACAATGAGCAGTTCTTC.

The chain has TRBV10-3 and TRBJ1-5; D is undetermined. Trimming removed 8 bases from V and 4 bases from J, with 15 bases in between. Germline values: CDR1 ENHRY, CDR2 SYGVKD. The CDR3 contains 14 residues. For the CDR3, the DNA is TGTGCCATCGAGAGTGGCGAGGGAAATCAGCCCCAGCATTTT. Translation: CAIESGEGNQPQHF.

The CDR3 protein is CASSLQGGQSEKLFF. CDR3 nucleotides: TGTGCCAGCAGCTTACAGGGAGGTCAGAGTGAAAAACTGTTTTTT. The chain recombines TRBV7-6 with TRBJ1-4, with D possibly TRBD1 on 5 matching bases. Germline V gene data show CDR1 as SGHVS and CDR2 as FNYEAQ. The CDR3 contains 15 residues. The V gene lost 2 bases and the J gene lost 7 bases, with 14 bases spanning the gap.

The chain is built from TRBV20-1 and TRBJ1-4; TRBD1 matches 7 bases. CDR3 size: 15 residues. CDR1 and CDR2 from the germline V gene are DFQATT and SNEGSKA (reference sequence). V trimming: 3 bases; J trimming: 5 bases; junction bases outside the gene matches: 9. The CDR3 DNA follows: TGCAGTGCTAGTAATTCCGGGACAGACAATGAAAAACTGTTTTTT. This encodes CSASNSGTDNEKLFF.

The V gene is TRBV19, the J gene TRBJ1-2; no definite D call. CDR3 length: 14 residues. Germline lookup yields CDR1 LNHDA and CDR2 SQIVND (reference sequence). V was clipped by 8 bases and J by 2 bases, with 15 bases between them. This CDR3 is CASGRAPENYGYTF. The CDR3 nucleotides read TGTGCCAGTGGGAGGGCCCCGGAGAACTATGGCTACACCTTC.

This clone has only one observation. The V call is TRBV30, the J call TRBJ1-1; D perhaps matches TRBD1 (5 bases). The CDR3 sequence is 15 residues long. V was clipped by 3 bases and J by 3 bases, with 17 bases between them. CDR1 and CDR2 from the germline V gene are GTSNPN and SVGIG (reference sequence). For the CDR3, the DNA is TGTGCCTGGAGGGGGGACTCGGGACCCTACACTGAAGCTTTCTTT. Translating gives CAWRGDSGPYTEAFF.

The chain carries TRBV6-2 or TRBV6-3 and TRBJ1-1, with 10 bases matching TRBD1. The junction had 6 bases not matched to a gene; V was cut back by 6 bases and J by 5 bases. CDR1 is MNHEY and CDR2 is SVGEGT in the germline V gene. The CDR3 sequence is 14 residues long. In nucleotides, the CDR3 is TGTGCCAGCAGCGACAGGGGGCTTTGGACTGAAGCTTTCTTT. Translated: CASSDRGLWTEAFF.

The V call is TRBV19, the J call TRBJ1-6; the D is unclear. This CDR3 has 15 residues. V was trimmed by 4 bases and J by 6 bases, leaving 13 bases between them. From germline, CDR1 is LNHDA and CDR2 SQIVND (reference sequence). The CDR3 is CASSRSWPSNSPLHF. CDR3 coding DNA: TGTGCCAGTAGTAGGAGTTGGCCTAGTAATTCACCCCTCCACTTT. The full variable domain, in which reference TRBV19 and TRBJ1-6 provide the parts outside the CDR3, is DGGITQSPKYLFRKEGQNVTLSCEQNLNHDAMYWYRQDPGQGLRLIYYSQIVNDFQKGDIAEGYSVSREKKESFPLTVTSAQKNPTAFYLCASSRSWPSNSPLHFGNGTRLTVT.